These 11 T cell receptor beta chains were sequenced from one sample in a study of PD-1 blockade in mismatch repair-deficient tumors. Generated by immunoSEQ multiplex PCR, the TCRdb table keeps only in-frame clones and is missing some. The sample shows about 67,000 clones, more than 75% of them seen only once. Here the sequenced sample was peripheral blood, taken 2 weeks after starting pembrolizumab. Every receptor here comes from an adult with mismatch repair-deficient cancer.

The V gene is TRBV6-4, the J gene TRBJ2-1; 15 bases agree with TRBD2. V was clipped by 2 bases and J by 14 bases; unmatched bases: 10. The CDR3 covers 16 residues. Germline V gene lookup returns CDR1 MRHNA and CDR2 SNTAGT. CDR3 residues: CASSDPGLAGGARKFF. The CDR3 DNA sequence: TGTGCCAGCAGTGACCCGGGACTAGCGGGAGGTGCTAGAAAGTTCTTC.

V is TRBV29-1 and J is TRBJ2-7, with D perhaps matching TRBD1 (7 bases). The V and J ends lost 6 bases and 0 bases respectively, with 15 bases between them. The CDR3 runs to 14 residues. CDR1 SQVTM and CDR2 ANQGSEA come from the germline V gene. CDR3 nucleotide sequence: TGCAGCGTGCGAGGGGGCGGGACCTCCTACGAGCAGTACTTC. Its protein is CSVRGGGTSYEQYF.

The chain carries TRBV11-3 and TRBJ2-3; D possibly corresponds to TRBD2 (5 bases). This CDR3 region has 14 residues. Germline-derived CDR1 and CDR2 are SGHNT and YENEEA. V was cut by 3 bases and J by 5 bases, with 12 bases left in between. This chain's CDR3 is CASSFRTEVDTQYF. The CDR3 DNA is TGTGCCAGCAGCTTCAGGACGGAGGTAGATACGCAGTATTTT.

V usage is TRBV5-8 and J usage is TRBJ2-2, with D possibly matching TRBD2 (5 bases). Trimming shortened V by 0 bases and J by 5 bases, and 17 bases separated the two germline ends. This CDR3 has 17 residues. Germline V lookup: CDR1 SGHTS, CDR2 YDEGEE. The CDR3 nucleotides read TGTGCCAGCAGCTTGGAGCGGCGGCTAGCCGTGACCGGGGAGCTGTTTTTT. Its translation: CASSLERRLAVTGELFF.

This chain links TRBV10-3 with TRBJ2-3; TRBD2 might be the D (7 bases). The CDR3 runs to 16 residues. Germline CDR1 ENHRY, CDR2 SYGVKD. The ends were cut back, 1 base at V and 5 bases at J, with 16 bases in the middle. The CDR3 DNA follows: TGTGCCATCAGTGAGTACGAGGGGGGGCTCGAAGATACGCAGTATTTT. It is translated as CAISEYEGGLEDTQYF.

J is TRBJ2-2 and V is TRBV5-4; 8 bases map to TRBD2. This CDR3 is built from 16 residues. The trim removed 1 base at V and 8 bases at J, leaving 10 bases unmatched. Germline loops: CDR1 SGHNT, CDR2 YYREEE (reference sequence). The CDR3 DNA follows: TGTGCCAGCAGCTTGCGGGTGGGGACTAGTGTTGGGGAGCTGTTTTTT. The encoded protein is CASSLRVGTSVGELFF.

This chain links TRBV27 with TRBJ1-1; 7 nucleotides agree with TRBD1. Looked up from germline, CDR1 is MNHEY and CDR2 is SMNVEV (reference sequence). Germline trimming cut 5 bases from V and 5 bases from J; bases unmatched to any gene: 11. This CDR3 has 15 residues. This CDR3 is CASSERQGPKTEAFF. In nucleotides, the CDR3 is TGTGCCAGCAGTGAGAGACAGGGCCCAAAAACTGAAGCTTTCTTT.

The chain joins TRBV5-1 to TRBJ1-1; tentative D call: TRBD1 (5 bases). This CDR3 spans 15 amino acids. Trimming removed 4 bases from V and 1 base from J, with 14 bases in between. CDR1 and CDR2 (germline): SGHRS, YFSETQ. The CDR3 spells CASSLGDGENTEAFF. The CDR3 coding sequence is TGCGCCAGCAGCCTTGGGGACGGAGAGAACACTGAAGCTTTCTTT.

V and J are TRBV4-1 and TRBJ2-5; D is ambiguous. CDR1 is MGHRA and CDR2 is YSYEKL in the germline V gene. V lost 0 bases to trimming and J lost 2 bases, with 10 bases between them. This CDR3 comprises 15 residues. The CDR3 reads CASSQDWSTQETQYF. The DNA for the CDR3 is TGCGCCAGCAGCCAAGATTGGTCTACTCAAGAGACCCAGTACTTC.

This chain joins TRBV30 and TRBJ1-5, with a tentative D call TRBD1 (6 bases). This CDR3 contains 13 residues. Germline loops: CDR1 GTSNPN, CDR2 SVGIG (reference sequence). V was shortened by 3 bases and J by 4 bases, with 10 bases between the two germline ends. The CDR3 DNA follows: TGTGCCTGGAGCCGGGACACGAATCAGCCCCAGCATTTT. Encoded protein: CAWSRDTNQPQHF.

The chain carries TRBV30 and TRBJ2-7; no reliable D call. The germline V gene has CDR1 GTSNPN and CDR2 SVGIG (reference sequence). Trimming pared 1 base from V and 0 bases from J, leaving 7 bases between. The CDR3 consists of 13 residues. CDR3 residues: CAWSGHSSYEQYF. CDR3 coding DNA: TGTGCCTGGAGTGGGCACAGCTCCTACGAGCAGTACTTC. The complete variable domain, with remaining parts taken from reference TRBV30 and TRBJ2-7, reads SQTIHQWPATLVQPVGSPLSLECTVEGTSNPNLYWYRQAAGRGLQLLFYSVGIGQISSEVPQNLSASRPQDRQFILSSKKLLLSDSGFYLCAWSGHSSYEQYFGPGTRLTVT.